The rows below give T cell receptor beta chains drawn from one sample of a study of cytomegalovirus exposure and HLA in healthy donors. Here immunoSEQ multiplex PCR was the method, and the copy in TCRdb shows in-frame clones only, minus some. The data hold under 200,000 clones, with under 80% observed a single time. Material for sequencing was PBMCs. The receptor set was obtained from a man between 40 and 49 years old in good health and CMV-seronegative. CDR3s include the opening cysteine and the closing phenylalanine or tryptophan. D genes are given only for firm matches. For some rows the clone size is stated as once, few or many, or as a class when expanded; others skip it.

cdr3_nt | cdr3_aa | d_call | v_call | clone_size | j_call
TGTGCCAGCAGCGTGGACATAGGCAATCAGCCCCAGCATTTT | CASSVDIGNQPQHF | NA | TRBV28 | few | TRBJ1-5
TGTGCCAGCAGCCCGAGATCCGCAACCAATGAAAAACTGTTTTTT | CASSPRSATNEKLFF | NA | TRBV5-4 | NA | TRBJ1-4
TGTGCCAGCAGTTCCATGGCGGGAGGGACCTACGAGCAGTACTTC | CASSSMAGGTYEQYF | TRBD2 | TRBV27 | few | TRBJ2-7
TGTGCCAGCAGGATGACTAGCACAGATACGCAGTATTTT | CASRMTSTDTQYF | NA | TRBV28 | few | TRBJ2-3
TGTGCCAGCAGGGAGCCTGGGGCCAACGTCCTGACTTTC | CASREPGANVLTF | NA | TRBV6-5 | few | TRBJ2-6
TGTGCCAGCTCAACAGGTACCCTCACCACCGGGGAGCTGTTTTTT | CASSTGTLTTGELFF | NA | TRBV18 | NA | TRBJ2-2
TGTGCCAGCAGCTACCGGGGGGGACCTCCCTCCTACAATGAGCAGTTCTTC | CASSYRGGPPSYNEQFF | TRBD2 | TRBV5-4 | NA | TRBJ2-1
TGTGCCAGTAGTTTAGATAGCGGGAGGCCCTCCTACAATGAGCAGTTCTTC | CASSLDSGRPSYNEQFF | TRBD2 | TRBV19 | NA | TRBJ2-1
TGTGCCAGCAGCCCCCAGGGACAGGAGGTTGACGAGCAGTACTTC | CASSPQGQEVDEQYF | TRBD1 | TRBV7-2 | NA | TRBJ2-7
TGTGCCAGCAGCCCGGACAGATATAGCAATCAGCCCCAGCATTTT | CASSPDRYSNQPQHF | NA | TRBV6-6 | NA | TRBJ1-5
TGCGCCAACCCGACCCAGGGCCAAAGCGGGATTGCCTACGAGCAGTACTTC | CANPTQGQSGIAYEQYF | TRBD2 | TRBV5-1 | NA | TRBJ2-7
TGTGCCAGCTCCCCGGGAGGGGACAGATCTTACGAGCAGTACTTC | CASSPGGDRSYEQYF | NA | TRBV18 | NA | TRBJ2-7
TGTGCCAGCAGTTTAAGACGGGGGGGCGGGGAGCTGTTTTTT | CASSLRRGGGELFF | TRBD2 | TRBV27 | once | TRBJ2-2
TGTGCCAGTAGTCCGGGACAGTCTCCCAGAGATACGCAGTATTTT | CASSPGQSPRDTQYF | TRBD1 | TRBV19 | NA | TRBJ2-3
TGTGCCAGCAGCTTGGACCTAGCGGGGGGTTTGTCCTACGAGCAGTACTTC | CASSLDLAGGLSYEQYF | TRBD2 | TRBV5-8 | NA | TRBJ2-7
TGTGCCAGCAGCCGGGGACAGAACCCTGATAATGAAAAACTGTTTTTT | CASSRGQNPDNEKLFF | TRBD1 | TRBV11-2 | NA | TRBJ1-4
TGTGCCAGCAGTCGTGCTCGGACAGGGTACACAGATACGCAGTATTTT | CASSRARTGYTDTQYF | TRBD1 | TRBV28 | few | TRBJ2-3
TGCGCCAGCGCACAGGAGACCTATAATTCACCCCTCCACTTT | CASAQETYNSPLHF | NA | TRBV5-1 | NA | TRBJ1-6
TGTGCCAGCAGCGGGGGCACAGGATATAGCACAGATACGCAGTATTTT | CASSGGTGYSTDTQYF | NA | TRBV9 | NA | TRBJ2-3
TGTGCCAGCAGCTTAGGGGGGGGAGTGAGGGAGACCCAGTACTTC | CASSLGGGVRETQYF | TRBD2 | TRBV11-2 | few | TRBJ2-5
TGTGCCAGTAGTTCCCCGGACTACCACTCCTACAATGAGCAGTTCTTC | CASSSPDYHSYNEQFF | NA | TRBV19 | NA | TRBJ2-1
TGTGCCACGGGTGGATCTGGGGCCAACGTCCTGACTTTC | CATGGSGANVLTF | NA | TRBV30 | NA | TRBJ2-6
TGTGCCAGCTCACCCTCAGGGACTCAAGAATTGGACGAGCAGTACTTC | CASSPSGTQELDEQYF | NA | TRBV18 | NA | TRBJ2-7
TGTGCCAGTACTGGACTGAGAGAAAAGACCCAGTACTTC | CASTGLREKTQYF | NA | TRBV19 | once | TRBJ2-5
TGTGCCAGTAGTATGGTCTCGGGGGGGAACACTGAAGCTTTCTTT | CASSMVSGGNTEAFF | NA | TRBV19 | NA | TRBJ1-1
TGTGCCAGCAGTTTGACAGGGATCTTTGTCTCTGAAGCTTTCTTT | CASSLTGIFVSEAFF | TRBD1 | TRBV27 | NA | TRBJ1-1
TGTGCCAGTGGACCGCGAGGGATCACAGATACGCAGTATTTT | CASGPRGITDTQYF | NA | TRBV5-6 | few | TRBJ2-3
TGTGCCAGTACAGGACAGTTCTTGAACACTGAAGCTTTCTTT | CASTGQFLNTEAFF | NA | TRBV19 | NA | TRBJ1-1
TGCGCCAGCAGACAATGGCTCACAGAACGAAACACCATATATTTT | CASRQWLTERNTIYF | NA | TRBV4-1 | NA | TRBJ1-3
TGCGCCAGCAGCTTGGCCAGCGGGCGAGGTGAGACCCAGTACTTC | CASSLASGRGETQYF | NA | TRBV5-1 | NA | TRBJ2-5
TGTGCCAGCCAGAAAGGGGGAGTTGACACTGAAGCTTTCTTT | CASQKGGVDTEAFF | NA | TRBV25-1 | NA | TRBJ1-1
TGTGCCAGCAGTTACGGGACAAAACAAAACTATGGCTACACCTTC | CASSYGTKQNYGYTF | NA | TRBV6-5 | NA | TRBJ1-2
TGTGCCAGCAGCGCAAGGAGGGATTTCGGCAATGAGCAGTTCTTC | CASSARRDFGNEQFF | NA | TRBV5-8 | NA | TRBJ2-1
TGTGCCAGCAGTACTCCAGGGCTGGTATATGGCTACACCTTC | CASSTPGLVYGYTF | NA | TRBV28 | NA | TRBJ1-2
TGTGCCAGTAGTATCGGGGTTCAGGGGAATGAGCAGTTCTTC | CASSIGVQGNEQFF | NA | TRBV19 | NA | TRBJ2-1
TGTGCCTGGAAACTTCCAGGGGCAGTTATTAACTATGGCTACACCTTC | CAWKLPGAVINYGYTF | NA | TRBV30 | NA | TRBJ1-2
TGCAGCTCCCTCGGGGGGGGCACAGATACGCAGTATTTT | CSSLGGGTDTQYF | TRBD2 | TRBV29-1 | NA | TRBJ2-3
TGTGCCAGCAGTGACATCGGGACTAGCCGCTCCTACGAGCAGTACTTC | CASSDIGTSRSYEQYF | TRBD2 | TRBV27 | NA | TRBJ2-7
TGTGCCAGCAGTCCCTGGCTAGCGGGGGGTTACGAGCAGTACTTC | CASSPWLAGGYEQYF | TRBD2 | TRBV27 | NA | TRBJ2-7